These 8 T cell receptor beta chains share one sample of origin, sequenced in a study of human T cells and chemical hapten exposure. Time point here: healthy volunteer bleed at 2 weeks. Total RNA was isolated from whole blood that had not been fractionated. TCRdb recomputed calls from the RACE reads with MiXCR, one row per CDR3 protein. The table shows about 130,000 distinct CDR3 sequences, with roughly 9% occurring only once. The sequenced material came from whole blood. The receptor source for this set is a male donor in good health. Some clones in this sample may be carry-over from other donors' samples.

This clonotype was recorded a few times. The V call is TRBV4-3, the J call TRBJ2-7; 7 bases agree with TRBD1. CDR3 length: 15 residues. V was clipped by 4 bases and J by 2 bases; unmatched bases: 8. Germline values: CDR1 LGHNA, CDR2 YSLEER. CDR3 sequence reads: CASSRNRDRAYEQYF. The CDR3, as DNA: TGCGCCAGCAGCCGCAACCGGGACAGAGCCTACGAGCAGTACTTC.

This clonotype was seen only a few times. The CDR3 region is CASSREPGSYNSPLHF. Here the CDR3 DNA reads TGCGCCAGCAGCCGGGAGCCAGGCTCCTATAATTCACCCCTCCACTTT. The J gene is TRBJ1-6, the V gene TRBV4-3; D gene unclear. The CDR3 contains 16 residues. Trimming pared 4 bases from V and 0 bases from J, leaving 10 bases between. CDR1 and CDR2 from the germline V gene are LGHNA and YSLEER.

The chain carries TRBV7-9 and TRBJ2-1, with TRBD1 as a possible D gene (6 bases). The germline V and J ends were trimmed by 5 bases and 6 bases, with 11 bases remaining between them. CDR1 is SEHNR, CDR2 FQNEAQ, per germline (reference sequence). The CDR3 sequence is 13 residues long. The chain's CDR3 is CASSVLDSNEQFF. The CDR3 coding sequence is TGTGCCAGCAGCGTACTGGACAGCAATGAGCAGTTCTTC.

This clonotype was seen ten or more times. The chain uses TRBV6-5 and TRBJ1-1; D is undetermined. Trimming left V 2 bases short and J 0 bases short, with 13 bases between. The CDR3 loop spans 16 amino acids. Germline V lookup: CDR1 MNHEY, CDR2 SVGAGI. This CDR3 reads CASSYEPGDLNTEAFF. The CDR3 nucleotides read TGTGCCAGCAGTTACGAACCAGGAGATCTGAACACTGAAGCTTTCTTT.

This rearrangement joins TRBV5-1 to TRBJ2-3, with a tentative D call TRBD2 (5 bases). Germline lookup yields CDR1 SGHRS and CDR2 YFSETQ. The ends were cut back, 4 bases at V and 6 bases at J, with 21 bases in the middle. This CDR3 comprises 16 residues. The CDR3 DNA reads as TGCGCCAGCAGCCCCCGTGGTGCGGGCCTGGCCGATACGCAGTATTTT. Protein product: CASSPRGAGLADTQYF.

The V gene is TRBV5-1, the J gene TRBJ1-1; 7 bases agree with TRBD1. The junction had 13 bases not matched to a gene; V was cut back by 3 bases and J by 5 bases. The CDR3 extends over 16 amino acids. Looked up from germline, CDR1 is SGHRS and CDR2 is YFSETQ. CDR3 sequence reads: CASSSTPTGRRTEAFF. CDR3 bases: TGCGCCAGCAGCTCCACCCCGACAGGGCGGAGAACTGAAGCTTTCTTT.

This clonotype has at least ten counts. For the CDR3, the DNA is TGTGCCAGTAGTCCCCAAAGGAGCGGGGGGCTGTACGAGCAGTACTTC. Translation: CASSPQRSGGLYEQYF. V usage is TRBV19 and J usage is TRBJ2-7, with TRBD2 identical over 9 bases. Trimming cost V 5 bases and J 4 bases; bases outside gene matches: 12. The CDR3 is made up of 16 amino acids. In germline, CDR1 is LNHDA, CDR2 SQIVND (reference sequence). Full variable domain (outside the CDR3, taken from reference TRBV19 and TRBJ2-7): DGGITQSPKYLFRKEGQNVTLSCEQNLNHDAMYWYRQDPGQGLRLIYYSQIVNDFQKGDIAEGYSVSREKKESFPLTVTSAQKNPTAFYLCASSPQRSGGLYEQYFGPGTRLTVT.

The rearrangement joins TRBV6-1 to TRBJ1-6; no reliable D call. Trimming took off 4 bases at V and 9 bases at J, with 13 bases between the two ends. Germline loops: CDR1 MNHNS, CDR2 SASEGT. This CDR3 contains 14 residues. CDR3 sequence (DNA): TGTGCCAGCAGTGGGCAGGCAACTTTTTCACCCCTCCACTTT. Its translation is CASSGQATFSPLHF.